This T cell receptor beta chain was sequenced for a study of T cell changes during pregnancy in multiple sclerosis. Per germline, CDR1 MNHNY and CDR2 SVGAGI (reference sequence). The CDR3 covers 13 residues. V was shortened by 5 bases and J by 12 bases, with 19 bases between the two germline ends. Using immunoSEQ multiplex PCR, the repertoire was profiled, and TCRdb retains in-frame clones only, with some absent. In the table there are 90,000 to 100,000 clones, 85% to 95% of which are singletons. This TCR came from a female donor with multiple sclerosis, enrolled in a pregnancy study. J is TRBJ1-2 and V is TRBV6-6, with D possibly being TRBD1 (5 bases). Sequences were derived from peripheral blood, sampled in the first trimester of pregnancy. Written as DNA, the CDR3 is TGTGCCAGCAGTCGAGACAGAACTGTAATGGACACCTTC. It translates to CASSRDRTVMDTF.